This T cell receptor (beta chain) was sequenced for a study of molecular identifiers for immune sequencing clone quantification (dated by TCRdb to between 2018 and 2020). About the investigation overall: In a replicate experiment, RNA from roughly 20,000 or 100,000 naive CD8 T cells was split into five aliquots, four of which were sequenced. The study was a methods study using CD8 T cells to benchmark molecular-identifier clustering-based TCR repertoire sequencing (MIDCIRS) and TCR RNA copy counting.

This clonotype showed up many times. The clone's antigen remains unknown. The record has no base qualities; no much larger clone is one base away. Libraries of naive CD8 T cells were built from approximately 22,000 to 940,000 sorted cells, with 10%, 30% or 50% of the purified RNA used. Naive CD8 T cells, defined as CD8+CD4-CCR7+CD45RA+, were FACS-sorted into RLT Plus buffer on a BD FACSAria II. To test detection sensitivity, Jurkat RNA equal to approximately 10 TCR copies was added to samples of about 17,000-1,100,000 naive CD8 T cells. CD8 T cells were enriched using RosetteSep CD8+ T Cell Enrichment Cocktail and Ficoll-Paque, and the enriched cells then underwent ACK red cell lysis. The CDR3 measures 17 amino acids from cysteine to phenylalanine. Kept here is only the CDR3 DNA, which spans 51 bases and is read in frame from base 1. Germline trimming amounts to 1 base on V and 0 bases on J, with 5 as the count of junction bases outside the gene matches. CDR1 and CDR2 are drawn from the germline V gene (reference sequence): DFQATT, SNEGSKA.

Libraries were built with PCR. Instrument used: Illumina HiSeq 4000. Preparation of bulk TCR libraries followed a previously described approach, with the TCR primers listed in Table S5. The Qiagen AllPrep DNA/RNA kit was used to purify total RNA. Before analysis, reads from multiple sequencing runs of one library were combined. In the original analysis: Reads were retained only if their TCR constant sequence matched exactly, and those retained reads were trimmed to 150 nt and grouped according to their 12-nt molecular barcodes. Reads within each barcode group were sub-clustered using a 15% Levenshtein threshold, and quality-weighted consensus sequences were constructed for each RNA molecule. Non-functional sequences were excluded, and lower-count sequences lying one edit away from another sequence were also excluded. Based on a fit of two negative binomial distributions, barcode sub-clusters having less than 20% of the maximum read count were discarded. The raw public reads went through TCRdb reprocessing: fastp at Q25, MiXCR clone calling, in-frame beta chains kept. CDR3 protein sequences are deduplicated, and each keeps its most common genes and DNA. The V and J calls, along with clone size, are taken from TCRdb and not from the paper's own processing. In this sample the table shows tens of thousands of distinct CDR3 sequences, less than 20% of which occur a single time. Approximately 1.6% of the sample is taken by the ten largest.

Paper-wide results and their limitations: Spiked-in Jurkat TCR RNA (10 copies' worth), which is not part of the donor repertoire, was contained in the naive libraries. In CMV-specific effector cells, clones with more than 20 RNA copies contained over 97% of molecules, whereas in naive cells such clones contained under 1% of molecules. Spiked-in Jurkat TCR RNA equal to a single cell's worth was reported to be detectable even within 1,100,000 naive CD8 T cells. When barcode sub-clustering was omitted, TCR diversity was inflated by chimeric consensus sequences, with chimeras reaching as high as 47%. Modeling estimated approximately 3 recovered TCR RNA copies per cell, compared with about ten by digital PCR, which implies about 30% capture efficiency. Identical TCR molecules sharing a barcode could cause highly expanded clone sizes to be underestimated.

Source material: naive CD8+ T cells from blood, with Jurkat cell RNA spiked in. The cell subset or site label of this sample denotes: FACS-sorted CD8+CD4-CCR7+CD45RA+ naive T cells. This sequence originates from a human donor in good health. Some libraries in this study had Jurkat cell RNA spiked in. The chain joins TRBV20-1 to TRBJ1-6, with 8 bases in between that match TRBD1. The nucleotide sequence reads TGCAGTGCTAGAGTGAAGGGACAGGACTCCTATAATTCACCCCTCCACTTT. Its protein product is CSARVKGQDSYNSPLHF.